One sample yielded the 20 T cell receptor beta chains listed below, sequenced in a study of cytomegalovirus exposure and HLA in healthy donors. Vbeta (60) and Jbeta (13) primers were used in the PCR. Measured with immunoSEQ multiplex PCR; TCRdb has only the in-frame clones, and not every one. The sample lists under 130,000 clones; around 77% were seen once. The sequenced material came from PBMCs. The receptors were gathered from a man aged 45-60 years in good health and CMV-seropositive.

This sequence joins TRBV5-4 and TRBJ2-7; TRBD2 matches at 8 bases. The CDR3 is 16 residues long. The ends lost 0 bases at V and 1 base at J; junction bases unmatched: 6. Looked up from germline, CDR1 is SGHNT and CDR2 is YYREEE (reference sequence). CDR3 loop: CASSLAGGLNSYEQYF. DNA for the CDR3: TGTGCCAGCAGCTTGGCGGGAGGGTTAAATTCCTACGAGCAGTACTTC.

The rearrangement joins TRBV25-1 to TRBJ2-5; D may be TRBD2 (5 bases). Germline V lookup: CDR1 MGHDK, CDR2 SYGVNS. The CDR3 covers 13 residues. Trimming pared 2 bases from V and 9 bases from J, leaving 13 bases between. In nucleotides, the CDR3 is TGTGCCAGCAGTGAACCAGGAAACGGGGCCCAGTACTTC. Residues: CASSEPGNGAQYF.

Regarding this clone: Other DNA sequences in this sample translate to the same CDR3. The CDR3 loop reads CASSPGQGNTEAFF. CDR3 nucleotides: TGTGCCAGCTCACCCGGACAGGGGAACACTGAAGCTTTCTTT. The chain couples TRBV18 to TRBJ1-1; 8 bases are shared with TRBD1. Trimming removed 3 bases from V and 1 base from J; junction bases left unmatched: 1. The germline CDR1 and CDR2 sequences are KGHSH and LQKENI. The CDR3 is 14 amino acids.

J is TRBJ1-2 and V is TRBV19; 8 bases map to TRBD1. There are 17 residues in the CDR3. Germline V lookup: CDR1 LNHDA, CDR2 SQIVND (reference sequence). V dropped 6 bases and J dropped 3; count of bases not matched to a gene: 15. CDR3 sequence (DNA): TGTGCCAGTAGAACCCTTACAGGGGGACCATCTTACTATGGCTACACCTTC. Translated, it gives CASRTLTGGPSYYGYTF.

In its sample, this clone was seen once. V is TRBV23-1 and J is TRBJ1-2; 10 nucleotides match TRBD1. TRBV23-1 is identified as an open reading frame with a role that is uncertain. V shed 0 bases, J shed 3 bases, and the junction held 4 bases outside the gene matches. This CDR3 is 16 amino acids long. CDR3 in amino acids: CASSQSRDRGDYGYTF. CDR3 bases: TGCGCCAGCAGTCAATCTCGGGACAGGGGTGACTATGGCTACACCTTC.

This chain connects TRBV5-1 to TRBJ2-7, with D possibly being TRBD2 (5 bases). The V and J ends lost 0 bases and 5 bases respectively, with 12 bases between them. Germline V gives CDR1 SGHRS, CDR2 YFSETQ. There are 14 residues in the CDR3. The CDR3 bases are TGCGCCAGCAGCTTGGAACGAGGGAGCCACGAGCAGTACTTC. It is translated as CASSLERGSHEQYF.

In its sample, this clone was seen a few times. This chain connects TRBV4-1 to TRBJ2-1; 8 nucleotides agree with TRBD2. The trim removed 3 bases at V and 6 bases at J, leaving 10 bases unmatched. Germline values: CDR1 MGHRA, CDR2 YSYEKL. The CDR3 covers 16 residues. The CDR3 is CASSHPERELFNEQFF. The CDR3 DNA reads TGCGCCAGCAGCCATCCAGAGCGGGAGCTCTTCAATGAGCAGTTCTTC.

This chain joins TRBV5-1 and TRBJ2-3; 9 nucleotides align to TRBD1. CDR1 is SGHRS, CDR2 YFSETQ, per germline. The CDR3 runs to 15 residues. J was trimmed by 3 bases and V by 7 bases; bases with no gene match: 9. CDR3 bases: TGCGCCAGCCGAGGAGGGACAGGGTCGACAGATACGCAGTATTTT. This sequence encodes CASRGGTGSTDTQYF.

The chain links TRBV6-5 to TRBJ2-1; D is possibly TRBD2 (5 bases). The CDR3 spans 15 residues. Germline CDR1 MNHEY, CDR2 SVGAGI. Trimming removed 5 bases at V and 0 bases at J, with 11 bases between. In DNA, the CDR3 is TGTGCCAGCAGTAATACTACTAGCTCCTACAATGAGCAGTTCTTC. Protein: CASSNTTSSYNEQFF.

This sequence joins TRBV12-1 and TRBJ1-5; the D call in the table, TRBD1, was not verified against the DNA. TRBV12-1 is given as a pseudogene. This CDR3 region has 16 residues. CDR3 loop: CASSFTAWQGLQPQHF. CDR3 DNA: TGTGCCAGCAGCTTTACCGCTTGGCAGGGTCTTCAGCCCCAGCATTTT.

This chain links TRBV28 with TRBJ2-7; 7 nucleotides align to TRBD2. The V gene end was trimmed by 6 bases and the J gene end by 1 base; junction bases not matched to a gene: 15. CDR3 size: 17 residues. Germline assignment: CDR1 MDHEN and CDR2 SYDVKM. This chain's CDR3 is CASSRPGPWDYSYEQYF. DNA for the CDR3: TGTGCCAGCAGCCGACCGGGACCCTGGGACTATTCCTACGAGCAGTACTTC. The complete variable domain, with remaining parts taken from reference TRBV28 and TRBJ2-7, reads DVKVTQSSRYLVKRTGEKVFLECVQDMDHENMFWYRQDPGLGLRLIYFSYDVKMKEKGDIPEGYSVSREKKERFSLILESASTNQTSMYLCASSRPGPWDYSYEQYFGPGTRLTVT.

This clone has a handful of counts. The CDR3 coding sequence is TGTGCCAGCAGCTTAGAAACCGGGACAGGGAGGGACAATGAGCAGTTCTTC. Translated: CASSLETGTGRDNEQFF. This rearrangement joins TRBV11-2 to TRBJ2-1, with 9 positions matching TRBD1. V lost 0 bases and J lost 5; bases outside the gene matches: 8. The CDR3 has 17 residues. Germline V gives CDR1 SGHAT, CDR2 FQNNGV.

The rearrangement uses TRBV28 and TRBJ1-5; TRBD1 is a possible D gene (6 bases). This CDR3 has 13 residues. CDR1 MDHEN and CDR2 SYDVKM come from the germline V gene. Trimming removed 11 bases at V and 4 bases at J, with 15 bases between. This CDR3 is CAGGGGGNQPQHF. The DNA for the CDR3 is TGTGCCGGTGGGGGAGGGGGGAATCAGCCCCAGCATTTT.

V and J are TRBV2 and TRBJ2-2; the match to TRBD2 covers 13 bases. The germline gives CDR1 SNHLY, CDR2 FYNNEI. V was pared by 7 bases and J by 6 bases, with 11 bases of the junction left unmatched. This CDR3 is built from 17 residues. CDR3 sequence (DNA): TGTGCCAGCACTCCGGGACTAGCGGGAAGGGGTGCCGGGGAGCTGTTTTTT. Its protein is CASTPGLAGRGAGELFF.

J is TRBJ2-5 and V is TRBV2, with TRBD2 matching over 7 bases. V shed 8 bases, J shed 2 bases, and the junction held 8 bases outside the gene matches. This CDR3 has 14 amino acids. Germline V gene data show CDR1 as SNHLY and CDR2 as FYNNEI. The CDR3 region has the DNA TGTGCCAGCGGCCAGCGGGGAAATCAAGAGACCCAGTACTTC. It encodes CASGQRGNQETQYF.

The chain joins TRBV10-1 to TRBJ2-5; the D gene is possibly TRBD1 (6 bases). V was pared by 5 bases and J by 2 bases, with 12 bases between. In germline, CDR1 is WNHNN, CDR2 SYGVQD (reference sequence). This CDR3 contains 14 residues. The CDR3 here is CASSTRTAQETQYF. CDR3 nucleotides: TGCGCCAGCAGTACTCGGACAGCACAAGAGACCCAGTACTTC.

V is TRBV9 and J is TRBJ2-3; 11 bases match TRBD2. V shed 4 bases, J shed 3 bases, and the junction held 10 bases outside the gene matches. The V gene's germline CDR1 is SGDLS and CDR2 YYNGEE. The CDR3 is made up of 17 amino acids. The CDR3 is CASSTPLAGGLTDTQYF. The DNA for the CDR3 is TGTGCCAGCAGCACGCCCCTAGCGGGAGGACTGACAGATACGCAGTATTTT.

Regarding this clone: In the same sample, other DNA sequences code for this CDR3. The CDR3 loop reads CASSSGQASYEQYF. The CDR3 DNA is TGTGCCAGCAGCTCAGGACAGGCGTCCTACGAGCAGTACTTC. This chain connects TRBV7-9 to TRBJ2-7; 7 bases align to TRBD1. CDR1 and CDR2 (germline): SEHNR, FQNEAQ (reference sequence). This CDR3 has 14 amino acids. V dropped 4 bases and J dropped 1; count of bases not matched to a gene: 4.

The chain combines TRBV5-1 with TRBJ2-5; D uncertain. Trimming removed 0 bases from V and 4 bases from J, with 7 bases in between. Per germline, CDR1 SGHRS and CDR2 YFSETQ. CDR3 size: 13 residues. CDR3 residues: CASSLAELETQYF. The CDR3 nucleotides read TGCGCCAGCAGCTTGGCCGAGTTAGAGACCCAGTACTTC.

The chain has TRBV10-3 and TRBJ2-4; D perhaps matches TRBD2 (7 bases). The CDR3 is 13 amino acids. Per the germline V gene, CDR1 is ENHRY and CDR2 is SYGVKD. V was shortened by 1 base and J by 7 bases, with 8 bases between the two germline ends. As DNA, the CDR3 is TGTGCCATCAGTGAGTGGGGGGGCAACATTCAGTACTTC. It yields the protein CAISEWGGNIQYF.